This T cell receptor beta chain is from a study of T cell responses to AZD1222 COVID-19 vaccine. Profiled with immunoSEQ multiplex PCR; TCRdb holds only in-frame clones, not every one. The sample records 100,000 to 150,000 clones, around 90% being singletons. About this clone: Antigen specificity is unknown.

Broader study findings: Epitopes outside B.1.351 and B.1.1.7 mutated regions reportedly drew nearly half of spike TCRs. When two AZD1222 doses had been given, Spike-specific TCR breadth and depth rose. CD4 TCRs linked to vaccination spanned spike, dominating at 160-218 and 743-854. AZD1222 recipients seropositive at baseline numbered only 6 or 7.

The source is an adult who received the MenACWY meningococcal vaccine as a control. The sequenced sample was peripheral blood, obtained 28 days after the second dose of the MenACWY control vaccine.

The CDR3 reads CASSVRGAYGYTF. The CDR3 DNA sequence: TGTGCCAGCAGTGTGCGGGGCGCCTATGGCTACACCTTC. The rearrangement uses TRBV2 and TRBJ1-2, with a possible D match to TRBD1 (5 bases). Trimming took off 4 bases at V and 4 bases at J, with 10 bases between the two ends. Germline-derived CDR1 and CDR2 are SNHLY and FYNNEI. This CDR3 region has 13 residues.